This TCR beta chain was documented in a study of blood T cell repertoires in COVID-19. Background on the study: Researchers got acute and convalescent COVID-19 samples from the United States, Italy and Spain. Sources were T cells, B-cell-depleted T cells, or PBMCs; the material itself was cDNA or gDNA.

This CDR3 is 16 amino acids long. V was clipped by 0 bases and J by 1 base, with 12 bases between them. Per the germline V gene, CDR1 is MNHNS and CDR2 is SASEGT. As handled by the study authors: Amplified reference gene primers provided the basis for estimating nucleated cell counts. Sequencing was performed with immunoSEQ multiplex PCR; in TCRdb, only in-frame clones are kept and a portion is missing. The D gene and trimming were derived from the DNA, and the V and J assignments and clone size from that table. The sample comprises around 200,000 clones, approximately 80% of which are singletons, and approximately 7.3% rests with the top ten.

The sequence came from a human donor in a cohort sampled during active COVID-19. This chain connects TRBV6-1 to TRBJ2-5; possible D gene TRBD2, 5 bases. Sequenced sample: peripheral blood. This chain's CDR3 is CASSEAGGLSQETQYF. The CDR3 nucleotides are TGTGCCAGCAGTGAAGCGGGCGGACTGAGCCAAGAGACCCAGTACTTC.